This T cell receptor (beta chain) was sequenced for a study of cytomegalovirus exposure and HLA in healthy donors. The study, taken as a whole, reports: Cytomegalovirus status was reportedly diagnosed by the classifier with high specificity and sensitivity. Cytomegalovirus-associated TCR beta chains were listed, numbering 164.

As for this clone: Its specificity is unknown.

V was cut by 1 base and J by 5 bases, with 14 bases left in between. Germline CDR1 MNHNS, CDR2 SASEGT. The CDR3 is made up of 15 amino acids. TCRdb's copy holds only in-frame clones and misses some; the assay was immunoSEQ multiplex PCR. This sample yields about 200,000 clones, of which 86% are seen a single time; over 1.1% belongs to the top ten. The sequence was obtained from a woman under 30 in good health and CMV-seronegative. The sequenced sample consisted of PBMCs. The chain recombines TRBV6-1 with TRBJ2-5, with D tentatively TRBD2 (5 bases). The DNA for the CDR3 is TGTGCCAGCAGTGAAGTTTCCCTAGCTCGGGAGACCCAGTACTTC. It encodes CASSEVSLARETQYF.